This record concerns one T cell receptor (beta chain) sequence. This receptor's antigen is unknown. Base qualities are not provided; no much larger clone lies one nucleotide away. This entry comes from a study of Ad26.COV2.S vaccination and SARS-CoV-2 variants listed by TCRdb under 2021. In terms of the full investigation: Donors in the vaccine arm were drawn from COV1001, a phase I-IIa trial of Ad26.COV2.S in healthy adults that was multicentre, randomized, double-blind and placebo-controlled. A total of around 32 samples were included in the TCR-sequenced set, comprising roughly 19 Ad26.COV2.S vaccine recipients, 5 placebo recipients and 8 SARS-CoV-2 convalescent individuals. Trial participants were randomized into five groups of five: low-dose or high-dose Ad26.COV2.S given once or twice, or placebo on both occasions. Investigators did not know the trial group allocation while performing experiments and assessing outcomes. The specificity and breadth of SARS-CoV-2-reactive T cell receptors after Ad26.COV2.S vaccination were assessed by TCRbeta repertoire sequencing. Ad26.COV2.S was given intramuscularly at 5x10^10 or 1x10^11 viral particles, as a single shot or as two shots 56 days apart. Beyond this particular receptor, the publication reports: The study was not powered for comparison of responses between vaccine doses or regimens. It was noted by the authors that total T cell responses may have been underestimated by the TCR breadth and depth analyses. Spike-specific TCR breadth was higher in Ad26.COV2.S recipients than in placebo recipients (P = 0.0014). After vaccination, spike-specific CD8+ and CD4+ T cell responses were reported to show substantial breadth. Non-spike TCR breadth was comparable between vaccine and placebo recipients, consistent with the vaccine containing only spike.

There are 11 amino acids in the CDR3, from cysteine to phenylalanine inclusive. The kept DNA is CDR3 alone, 33 bases in frame from the first base. Between the V and J ends, shortened by 7 bases and 5 bases respectively, the junction contains 9 bases. The germline V gene yields SQVTM for CDR1 and ANQGSEA for CDR2. The immunoSEQ Assay was used to sequence TCRbeta CDR3 regions. After extraction, genomic DNA underwent amplification by bias-controlled multiplex PCR, followed by high-throughput sequencing. As for the original processing: Collapsing and filtering of sequences were performed to quantify the absolute abundance of each unique TCRbeta CDR3 region. Usable DNA was measured by amplifying reference genes present in all nucleated cells, and TCRbeta template counts were normalized to that usable DNA to estimate T cell fraction. Repertoire TCRs were annotated as SARS-CoV-2-specific by exact matching of V gene, CDR3 amino acid sequence and J gene to a known reactive TCR set. The reference SARS-CoV-2 TCR set was derived from MIRA and filtered for enrichment in COVID-19-positive ImmuneCODE repertoires, a step that removed public or cross-reactive TCRs. Drawing on the MIRA antigens, annotated TCRs were analysed further at the level of specific ORF or position within ORF. Breadth was defined as annotated unique rearrangements over total unique productive rearrangements; depth was the summed frequency of those rearrangements. Two-sided Wilcoxon rank-sum tests were applied when comparing TCR breadth between groups. TCRdb retrieved this table from immuneACCESS and kept in-frame rearrangements only. Not all clones are present; in checked studies, unresolved V genes account for under half, and no reason is known for the remainder. D and trimming were read from the DNA, whereas the V and J calls and clone size are those reported in that table. In this sample the table shows about 400,000 clones, roughly 90% of which occur a single time. In total, the top ten clones hold 1.9% of the sample.

The treatment or condition label corresponds to: over 15 received Ad26.COV2.S at low or high dose, single or two shots; several received placebo; per-sample allocation not given. For vaccine and placebo recipients, the sequenced repertoires came from samples collected on day 63 after the first injection. Between 29 July and 7 August 2020, Cohort 1b enrolled fewer than 30 adults aged 18-55 years at one site in Boston, USA. Ad26.COV2.S was a replication-incompetent adenovirus type 26 vector that expressed a prefusion-stabilized SARS-CoV-2 spike protein derived from the original Wuhan strain. The sequences come from peripheral blood, collected in a trial of Ad26.COV2.S vaccine versus placebo. The sequence was collected from a person between 18 and 65 years old who received the Ad26.COV2.S COVID-19 vaccine or a placebo. This chain is built from TRBV29-1 and TRBJ2-1, and the D gene may be TRBD2, 6 bases matching. CDR3 reads: CSGDFNNEQFF. The DNA reads TGCAGCGGGGACTTCAACAATGAGCAGTTCTTC.